The next 28 T cell receptor beta chains were all read from a single sample in a study of regulatory T cells in long-lasting Graves disease. Arm-PCR of CDR3 regions and iRepertoire HTBI primers were used to build TCR beta libraries. TCRdb recomputed calls from the multiplex PCR reads with MiXCR, one row per CDR3 protein. This sample has around 430,000 distinct CDR3 sequences; approximately 22% occur once, and the top ten carry under 15%. As for time point: persistent/refractory GD, antithyroid drugs over 5 years with positive TRAb. From PBMCs, RNA was extracted and then used to make the TCR library. The sample consisted of peripheral blood mononuclear cells (PBMCs), taken when the disease was refractory, from a patient treated with antithyroid drugs. The origin of the receptors is a female donor with Graves disease.

The chain is built from TRBV28 and TRBJ2-3; 12 bases line up with TRBD2. V shed 3 bases and J 6 bases; nucleotides not matched to a gene: 16. CDR1 and CDR2 (germline): MDHEN, SYDVKM. This CDR3 region has 19 residues. Here the CDR3 reads CASSFSLRTSGDYRDTQYF. The CDR3 DNA reads TGTGCCAGCAGTTTTTCTCTTCGGACTAGCGGGGACTATAGGGATACGCAGTATTTT.

This clonotype was counted a few times. V is TRBV6-2 or TRBV6-3 and J is TRBJ1-3, with 7 bases that match TRBD1. This CDR3 has 15 residues. The germline CDR1 and CDR2 sequences are MNHEY and SVGEGT. V shed 0 bases and J 2 bases; nucleotides not matched to a gene: 1. CDR3 in DNA: TGTGCCAGCAGTTACTCGACAGGGACTGGAAACACCATATATTTT. Residues: CASSYSTGTGNTIYF.

The table lists this clonotype with many counts. V is TRBV7-2 and J is TRBJ2-7; TRBD1 might be the D (7 bases). Germline loops: CDR1 SGHTA, CDR2 FQGNSA. The V end lost 6 bases, the J end lost 6 bases, and 18 bases lay between the germline ends. CDR3 size: 14 residues. The CDR3 DNA sequence: TGTGCCAGCAGGGGCGGGGACAGTCCCTCCGAGCAGTACTTC. This translates into CASRGGDSPSEQYF.

The J gene is TRBJ1-2, the V gene TRBV4-3, with D possibly being TRBD1 (6 bases). This CDR3 is 15 amino acids long. V lost 0 bases to trimming and J lost 7 bases, with 15 bases between them. The V gene's germline CDR1 is LGHNA and CDR2 YSLEER. CDR3 sequence (DNA): TGCGCCAGCAGCCAAGATCCAACGGGACACTTTGGCTACACCTTC. Protein sequence: CASSQDPTGHFGYTF.

This clonotype was counted a few times. The rearrangement joins TRBV20-1 to TRBJ1-5; 9 positions match TRBD1. The CDR3 sequence is 16 residues long. Per germline, CDR1 DFQATT and CDR2 SNEGSKA (reference sequence). The junction had 11 bases not matched to a gene; V was cut back by 4 bases and J by 4 bases. The CDR3 nucleotides are TGCAGTGCTAACCGGGGAGAGACAGGGGGGAATCAGCCCCAGCATTTT. It translates to CSANRGETGGNQPQHF.

This clonotype was observed at least ten times. This sequence joins TRBV28 and TRBJ2-7, with 7 positions matching TRBD1. The CDR3 sequence is 14 residues long. Unmatched junction bases numbered 4, after V lost 3 bases and J lost 2 bases. Germline lookup yields CDR1 MDHEN and CDR2 SYDVKM. The CDR3 loop reads CASSLRGPTYEQYF. DNA of the CDR3: TGTGCCAGCAGTTTGAGGGGGCCTACCTACGAGCAGTACTTC.

At least ten counts were recorded for this clonotype. V usage is TRBV12-3 or TRBV12-4 and J usage is TRBJ1-2, with D tentatively TRBD1 (6 bases). The CDR3 contains 15 residues. V lost 5 bases to trimming and J lost 2 bases, with 15 bases between them. CDR3: CASSPADRRNYGYTF. The CDR3 region has the DNA TGTGCCAGCAGTCCGGCGGACAGAAGAAACTATGGCTACACCTTC.

CDR3 protein: CATSDGTPNEKLFF. Here the CDR3 DNA reads TGTGCCACCAGTGACGGGACACCCAATGAAAAACTGTTTTTT. The gene calls are TRBV24-1 and TRBJ1-4, with D possibly being TRBD1 (6 bases). The CDR3 contains 14 residues. V lost 4 bases to trimming and J lost 5 bases, with 10 bases between them. The germline V gene encodes CDR1 KGHDR and CDR2 SFDVKD.

This clonotype was picked up a small number of times. V and J are TRBV5-4 and TRBJ1-4; D is possibly TRBD1 (5 bases). This CDR3 comprises 16 residues. V was pared by 2 bases and J by 8 bases, with 19 bases between. Germline values: CDR1 SGHNT, CDR2 YYREEE (reference sequence). The CDR3 sequence: CASSFGGTAPGEKLFF. The CDR3 bases are TGTGCCAGCAGCTTCGGGGGGACGGCTCCGGGGGAAAAACTGTTTTTT.

At least ten counts were recorded for this clonotype. The chain joins TRBV24-1 to TRBJ2-7; D gene uncertain. Germline CDR1 reads KGHDR; CDR2 reads SFDVKD. The germline V and J ends were trimmed by 5 bases and 5 bases, with 12 bases remaining between them. This CDR3 region has 13 residues. Here the CDR3 reads CATSGRFLNEQYF. CDR3 bases: TGTGCCACCAGTGGACGGTTTCTAAACGAGCAGTACTTC.

On this clonotype itself: A much larger clone sits a single nucleotide away, making a read error possible. CDR3 DNA: TGTGCCAGCAGGCCCGAAGGTCCAGCGTACACCGGGGAGCTGTTTTTT. This sequence encodes CASRPEGPAYTGELFF. V gene TRBV11-2 combines with J gene TRBJ2-2; D gene unclear. Germline V gene lookup returns CDR1 SGHAT and CDR2 FQNNGV. The CDR3 spans 16 residues. With 6 bases removed from V and 3 bases from J, the gap between germline ends came to 17 bases.

The chain has TRBV6-2 or TRBV6-3 and TRBJ2-5, with D possibly TRBD2 on 6 matching bases. The germline CDR1 and CDR2 sequences are MNHEY and SVGEGT. There are 15 residues in the CDR3. V was shortened by 3 bases and J by 5 bases, with 16 bases between the two germline ends. In DNA form, the CDR3 reads TGTGCCAGCAGTTATGAGGACCAGGCGGGGGAGACCCAGTACTTC. As protein: CASSYEDQAGETQYF.

This clonotype has at least ten counts. The gene calls are TRBV11-2 and TRBJ1-5; D is perhaps TRBD1 (5 bases). Germline CDR1 reads SGHAT; CDR2 reads FQNNGV. The V and J ends lost 5 bases and 7 bases respectively, with 18 bases between them. This CDR3 has 15 residues. The CDR3, as DNA: TGTGCCAGCAGCCTTAGCTGGGGCTCTGACCAGCCCCAGCATTTT. This sequence encodes CASSLSWGSDQPQHF.

The CDR3: CASSLARDSSNQPQHF. The CDR3 DNA reads TGTGCCAGCAGCTTAGCGAGGGACAGTAGCAATCAGCCCCAGCATTTT. The V call is TRBV7-2, the J call TRBJ1-5; TRBD1 matches 7 bases. Trimming took 0 bases from V and 0 from J; bases not matched to a gene: 2. The CDR3 consists of 16 residues. The germline CDR1 and CDR2 sequences are SGHTA and FQGNSA.

In its sample, this clonotype was seen many times. The chain has TRBV28 and TRBJ1-4, with a weak D call TRBD1 (6 bases). Germline V gene sequence: CDR1 MDHEN, CDR2 SYDVKM. The CDR3 is 17 amino acids. Trimming pared 5 bases from V and 0 bases from J, leaving 16 bases between. The CDR3 is CASSTPGQSTTNEKLFF. CDR3 coding DNA: TGTGCCAGCAGTACGCCCGGACAGAGCACAACTAATGAAAAACTGTTTTTT. Supplemented by reference TRBV28 and TRBJ1-4, the full variable domain reads DVKVTQSSRYLVKRTGEKVFLECVQDMDHENMFWYRQDPGLGLRLIYFSYDVKMKEKGDIPEGYSVSREKKERFSLILESASTNQTSMYLCASSTPGQSTTNEKLFFGSGTQLSVL.

Many counts were recorded for this clonotype. This rearrangement joins TRBV28 to TRBJ2-7, with D possibly matching TRBD2 (5 bases). Germline assignment: CDR1 MDHEN and CDR2 SYDVKM. Trimming stripped 6 bases from V and 3 bases from J, with 12 bases between. The CDR3 contains 13 residues. The CDR3 coding sequence is TGTGCCAGCAGACCCCCCGGGGTCTACGAGCAGTACTTC. Amino acid sequence: CASRPPGVYEQYF.

The genes are TRBV29-1 and TRBJ2-2; D is ambiguous. Germline V gene lookup returns CDR1 SQVTM and CDR2 ANQGSEA. V lost 3 bases to trimming and J lost 0 bases, with 5 bases between them. This CDR3 spans 13 amino acids. CDR3 sequence (DNA): TGCAGCGTTGACGTTCCGAACACCGGGGAGCTGTTTTTT. The encoded protein is CSVDVPNTGELFF.

The V and J genes are TRBV6-5 and TRBJ2-1; TRBD2 might be the D (5 bases). V was pared by 2 bases and J by 6 bases, with 8 bases between. Germline CDR1 and CDR2: MNHEY and SVGAGI. The CDR3 is 13 residues long. The CDR3 DNA sequence: TGTGCCAGCAGTTACGGACTTCTCAATGAGCAGTTCTTC. It yields the protein CASSYGLLNEQFF.

Remarks on this clonotype: The junction differs from germline at one of its ends, possibly a read error. This chain links TRBV7-7 with TRBJ2-5; 8 nucleotides align to TRBD2. The CDR3 covers 15 residues. Germline CDR1 and CDR2: SSHAT and FNYEAQ (reference sequence). The CDR3: CASSSRGGPEETQYF. The CDR3 DNA follows: TGTGCTAGCAGCTCCCGCGGGGGGCCGGAGGAGACCCAGTACTTC.

The chain links TRBV5-1 to TRBJ2-1, with 9 bases identical to TRBD2. The CDR3 covers 16 residues. Germline CDR1 SGHRS, CDR2 YFSETQ. Trimming removed 0 bases from V and 5 bases from J; junction bases left unmatched: 6. The chain's CDR3 is CASSLAPAGGNNEQFF. CDR3 DNA: TGCGCCAGCAGCTTGGCCCCAGCGGGAGGTAACAATGAGCAGTTCTTC.

This clonotype was observed at least ten times. This chain's CDR3 is CASRSWGREPQHF. CDR3 DNA sequence: TGTGCCAGCAGGAGTTGGGGGAGGGAGCCCCAGCATTTT. The chain has TRBV2 and TRBJ1-5; maybe TRBD1 (5 bases). V shed 6 bases and J shed 8 bases, with 14 bases lying between them. Germline-derived CDR1 and CDR2 are SNHLY and FYNNEI. The CDR3 length is 13 residues.

The chain is built from TRBV2 and TRBJ2-1; TRBD1 aligns across 7 bases. In germline, CDR1 is SNHLY, CDR2 FYNNEI. This CDR3 region has 15 residues. V dropped 5 bases and J dropped 0; count of bases not matched to a gene: 4. CDR3 region: CASSSGQSSYNEQFF. The CDR3 coding sequence is TGTGCCAGCAGTTCGGGACAGAGCTCCTACAATGAGCAGTTCTTC.

Many counts were recorded for this clonotype. The rearrangement joins TRBV28 to TRBJ2-5; D not resolved. CDR3 length: 16 amino acids. Germline-derived CDR1 and CDR2 are MDHEN and SYDVKM. V lost 2 bases and J lost 4, with 17 bases in between. In DNA, the CDR3 is TGTGCCAGCAGTTTAAAGTGGCCCCCAGTTGGAGAGACCCAGTACTTC. This encodes CASSLKWPPVGETQYF.

As to this clonotype: A much bigger clone sits one base away, suggesting this may be a read error. The J gene is TRBJ2-2, the V gene TRBV7-2; no reliable D call. From germline, CDR1 is SGHTA and CDR2 FQGNSA. V was cut by 2 bases and J by 5 bases, with 24 bases left in between. CDR3 length equals 19 residues. The CDR3 region has the DNA TGTGCCAGCAGCTTACAATTTTGTACCGGACCTTGGTCGACCGGGGAGCTGTTTTTT. Its translation is CASSLQFCTGPWSTGELFF.

The chain has TRBV24-1 and TRBJ1-2, with 7 positions matching TRBD1. The germline gives CDR1 KGHDR, CDR2 SFDVKD. This CDR3 region has 14 residues. With V trimmed by 5 bases and J by 4 bases, 6 bases remained unmatched. CDR3 in DNA: TGTGCCACCAGTGGGGGACAGCTCTCCTATGGCTACACCTTC. This sequence encodes CATSGGQLSYGYTF.

Of note for this clonotype: Possible read error: a much larger clone is one base away. CDR3 bases: TGTGCTAGTGGTTCAAAAGAGACCCAGTACTTC. This codes for CASGSKETQYF. The chain carries TRBV12-5 and TRBJ2-5, with no clear D. The CDR3 runs to 11 residues. Per the germline V gene, CDR1 is LGHNT and CDR2 is FRNRAP. Trimming removed 4 bases at V and 3 bases at J, with 3 bases between.

This clonotype was found many times. J is TRBJ2-7 and V is TRBV12-3 or TRBV12-4; TRBD2 matches at 10 bases. V trimming: 6 bases; J trimming: 6 bases; junction bases outside the gene matches: 5. CDR3 length equals 13 residues. Written as DNA, the CDR3 is TGTGCCAGCAGAAAGACTAGCGGGTTCGAGCAGTACTTC. Protein: CASRKTSGFEQYF.

A word on this clonotype: This is likely a read error, given that the CDR3 carries no conserved phenylalanine or tryptophan at its end. The chain carries TRBV6-1 and TRBJ1-2; D possibly corresponds to TRBD1 (6 bases). The CDR3 loop spans 16 amino acids. The V and J ends lost 4 bases and 4 bases respectively, with 19 bases between them. Germline assignment: CDR1 MNHNS and CDR2 SASEGT. CDR3 residues: CASSGSSGGHVYGYTL. The CDR3 DNA is TGTGCCAGCAGTGGCTCAAGTGGGGGGCACGTCTATGGCTACACCCTC.